The 25 T cell receptor beta chains below all came from one sample that was sequenced in a study of Graves' ophthalmopathy and Graves' hyperthyroidism. Researchers took RNA transcripts and amplified TCR beta CDR3 regions from them. HTBI primers were used in a first-round RT-PCR, which preceded a second-round multiplex PCR. TCRdb re-derived calls from the multiplex PCR reads in MiXCR, one entry per CDR3 protein. This table holds a few hundred thousand distinct CDR3 sequences, less than 45% found once. Sequenced: peripheral blood or thyroid tissue (not recorded which). These receptors originate from an adult man with Graves' hyperthyroidism.

This clonotype was seen more than once but under ten times. At one boundary the junction diverges from the germline segment, which might be a read error. The V and J genes are TRBV4-1 and TRBJ1-2; a weak D match, TRBD1 (6 bases). CDR3 length equals 14 residues. Germline values: CDR1 MGHRA, CDR2 YSYEKL. CDR3 bases: TGTGCCAGCAGTCGGGCCGCCAGGGGCTATGGCTACACCTTC. Translating gives CASSRAARGYGYTF.

This clonotype was counted ten times or more. The rearrangement uses TRBV19 and TRBJ1-5; TRBD1 agrees at 7 bases. CDR3 length equals 16 residues. From germline, CDR1 is LNHDA and CDR2 SQIVND (reference sequence). The J segment lost 0 bases and the V segment lost 1 base, leaving 3 bases of the junction unmatched. The CDR3 loop is CASSIVTGNSNQPQHF. For the CDR3, the DNA is TGTGCCAGTAGTATAGTGACAGGGAATAGCAATCAGCCCCAGCATTTT.

This clonotype was seen once. The gene calls are TRBV7-9 and TRBJ1-6, with 10 positions matching TRBD1. The V gene end was trimmed by 5 bases and the J gene end by 9 bases; junction bases not matched to a gene: 7. This CDR3 is 15 amino acids long. CDR1 SEHNR and CDR2 FQNEAQ come from the germline V gene (reference sequence). CDR3 protein: CASSSRDRGGSPLHF. The CDR3 bases are TGTGCCAGCAGCAGCCGGGACAGGGGCGGTTCACCCCTCCACTTT.

This clonotype was observed at least ten times. V gene TRBV25-1 combines with J gene TRBJ2-2; a possible D gene is TRBD1 (6 bases). This CDR3 has 15 amino acids. Per the germline V gene, CDR1 is MGHDK and CDR2 is SYGVNS. V lost 6 bases and J lost 1, with 12 bases in between. The CDR3: CASRGDTLNTGELFF. The CDR3 bases are TGTGCCAGCAGGGGGGACACGTTGAACACCGGGGAGCTGTTTTTT.

This clonotype was found many times. The rearrangement joins TRBV20-1 to TRBJ2-5; TRBD2 matches 7 bases. CDR3 length: 14 amino acids. V lost 1 base and J lost 5; bases outside the gene matches: 7. Germline CDR1 and CDR2: DFQATT and SNEGSKA (reference sequence). Here the CDR3 DNA reads TGCAGTGCTAGAGTACCAGGGAGGGTGGAGACCCAGTACTTC. Its translation: CSARVPGRVETQYF.

This clonotype was observed at least ten times. V is TRBV7-8 and J is TRBJ2-7; D may be TRBD2 (5 bases). Germline CDR1 SGHVS, CDR2 FQNEAQ. There are 14 residues in the CDR3. V was shortened by 5 bases and J by 0 bases, with 11 bases between the two germline ends. The CDR3 spells CASSAGLRSYEQYF. The CDR3 DNA reads as TGTGCCAGCAGCGCGGGCCTTCGCTCCTACGAGCAGTACTTC.

V and J are TRBV11-2 and TRBJ2-1; D is undetermined. Germline CDR1 reads SGHAT; CDR2 reads FQNNGV. The CDR3 runs to 16 residues. Trimming took 6 bases from V and 7 from J, leaving 22 bases between them. The CDR3, as DNA: TGTGCCAGCAGGCCCCCCGGGCGTGGGGTTAGGAATGAGCAGTTCTTC. It is translated as CASRPPGRGVRNEQFF.

The rearrangement links TRBV19 to TRBJ2-3; TRBD1 matches at 7 bases. J gave up 3 bases and V 9 bases, and 6 bases lay outside the gene matches. The CDR3 has 13 amino acids. Per the germline V gene, CDR1 is LNHDA and CDR2 is SQIVND (reference sequence). The DNA of the CDR3 is TGTGCCAGCCGTGCAGGGGGAACAGATACGCAGTATTTT. Encoded protein: CASRAGGTDTQYF.

This clonotype has a handful of counts. J is TRBJ1-4 and V is TRBV27; the D is unclear. The CDR3 extends over 15 amino acids. Germline V gene data show CDR1 as MNHEY and CDR2 as SMNVEV (reference sequence). Trimming removed 6 bases at V and 0 bases at J, with 11 bases between. CDR3 sequence (DNA): TGTGCCAGCAGACTCTCAGTCGCAACTAATGAAAAACTGTTTTTT. It yields the protein CASRLSVATNEKLFF. The full variable domain, completed using reference TRBV27 and TRBJ1-4, is EAQVTQNPRYLITVTGKKLTVTCSQNMNHEYMSWYRQDPGLGLRQIYYSMNVEVTDKGDVPEGYKVSRKEKRNFPLILESPSPNQTSLYFCASRLSVATNEKLFFGSGTQLSVL.

The chain carries TRBV29-1 and TRBJ2-7, with 10 bases that match TRBD2. CDR1 is SQVTM and CDR2 is ANQGSEA in the germline V gene. V shed 8 bases and J 4 bases; nucleotides not matched to a gene: 11. The CDR3 extends over 14 amino acids. CDR3 amino acids: CSLSRLAGPYEQYF. The DNA of the CDR3 is TGCAGCTTAAGTCGACTAGCGGGCCCTTACGAGCAGTACTTC.

In the case of this clonotype: This sequence may be a read error, since a much larger clone differs from it by one base. The gene calls are TRBV10-3 and TRBJ1-3; TRBD1 matches 9 bases. Germline V lookup: CDR1 ENHRY, CDR2 SYGVKD. Trimming at V came to 3 bases and at J to 1 base, leaving 4 bases not matched to a gene. This CDR3 spans 16 amino acids. The CDR3 bases are TGTGCCATCAGTGACGAGGGACAGGGTTCTGGAAACACCATATATTTT. It specifies CAISDEGQGSGNTIYF.

Many counts were recorded for this clonotype. The chain uses TRBV9 and TRBJ1-2; D is perhaps TRBD1 (6 bases). Germline lookup yields CDR1 SGDLS and CDR2 YYNGEE. The ends were cut back, 6 bases at V and 4 bases at J, with 16 bases in the middle. The CDR3 sequence is 14 residues long. CDR3 in DNA: TGTGCCAGCACGCGAGAAACAGGGTTCTATGGCTACACCTTC. It yields the protein CASTRETGFYGYTF.

This clonotype was recorded once. The V call is TRBV9, the J call TRBJ2-7; tentative D call: TRBD1 (6 bases). CDR1 is SGDLS, CDR2 YYNGEE, per germline. Trimming pared 5 bases from V and 0 bases from J, leaving 24 bases between. This CDR3 has 18 amino acids. CDR3 amino acids: CASSPRGGQWPGSYEQYF. The CDR3, as DNA: TGTGCCAGCAGTCCCAGGGGTGGACAGTGGCCGGGCTCCTACGAGCAGTACTTC.

This sequence joins TRBV29-1 and TRBJ2-7; tentative D call: TRBD1 (7 bases). Germline lookup yields CDR1 SQVTM and CDR2 ANQGSEA. Between the trimmed V and J ends, which lost 3 bases and 3 bases, there was a span of 18 bases. This CDR3 is built from 15 residues. The CDR3 coding sequence is TGCAGCGTTGAGCGGGACAGCGGCTATGGCTACGAGCAGTACTTC. The encoded protein is CSVERDSGYGYEQYF.

This clonotype came up many times. V usage is TRBV20-1 and J usage is TRBJ1-6; TRBD1 aligns across 7 bases. This CDR3 has 15 residues. V lost 5 bases to trimming and J lost 13 bases; unmatched junction nucleotides: 17. Per germline, CDR1 DFQATT and CDR2 SNEGSKA (reference sequence). CDR3 nucleotide sequence: TGCAGTGCTCTACAAACAGGGGACCCCAGGGTGCCCCTCCACTTT. This translates into CSALQTGDPRVPLHF.

The V call is TRBV6-1, the J call TRBJ1-3; no reliable D call. Germline CDR1 and CDR2: MNHNS and SASEGT. V was trimmed by 4 bases and J by 3 bases, leaving 13 bases between them. This CDR3 region has 15 residues. The CDR3 protein is CASSVRGGLGNTIYF. CDR3 DNA: TGTGCCAGCAGTGTACGGGGAGGACTTGGAAACACCATATATTTT.

The chain joins TRBV20-1 to TRBJ2-5, with TRBD2 identical over 16 bases. Looked up from germline, CDR1 is DFQATT and CDR2 is SNEGSKA (reference sequence). The CDR3 length is 19 residues. With 6 bases clipped from V and 5 bases from J, the junction kept 18 bases outside the gene matches. CDR3 DNA sequence: TGCAGTGCCATCGGACGGGGACTAGCGGGAGGGCCCGATATGGAGACCCAGTACTTC. As protein: CSAIGRGLAGGPDMETQYF.

This clonotype was recorded many times. The genes are TRBV7-2 and TRBJ1-4; 9 bases line up with TRBD1. Unmatched junction bases numbered 2, after V lost 1 base and J lost 5 bases. The CDR3 runs to 15 residues. Germline CDR1 reads SGHTA; CDR2 reads FQGNSA. CDR3 sequence: CASSLDGTGNEKLFF. CDR3 bases: TGTGCCAGCAGCTTAGACGGGACAGGGAATGAAAAACTGTTTTTT.

V gene TRBV5-1 combines with J gene TRBJ1-2, with D perhaps TRBD1 (5 bases). This CDR3 region has 16 residues. CDR1 is SGHRS and CDR2 is YFSETQ in the germline V gene. Trimming removed 4 bases at V and 7 bases at J, with 23 bases between. CDR3 residues: CASSVSTANYGCGYTF. The CDR3 DNA reads TGCGCCAGCAGCGTTTCGACAGCGAATTACGGCTGTGGCTACACCTTC. The entire variable domain, with the rest obtained from reference TRBV5-1 and TRBJ1-2, is as follows: KAGVTQTPRYLIKTRGQQVTLSCSPISGHRSVSWYQQTPGQGLQFLFEYFSETQRNKGNFPGRFSGRQFSNSRSEMNVSTLELGDSALYLCASSVSTANYGCGYTFGSGTRLTVV.

The table lists this clonotype with a few counts. This rearrangement joins TRBV6-5 to TRBJ2-7; TRBD1 agrees at 10 bases. With 5 bases clipped from V and 4 bases from J, the junction kept 8 bases outside the gene matches. In germline, CDR1 is MNHEY, CDR2 SVGAGI. This CDR3 has 15 residues. CDR3 protein: CASSGVRDRGYEQYF. Written as DNA, the CDR3 is TGTGCCAGCAGTGGCGTCAGGGACAGGGGATACGAGCAGTACTTC.

In this sample, this clonotype turned up many times. V usage is TRBV9 and J usage is TRBJ1-3; a weak D match, TRBD1 (5 bases). Germline lookup yields CDR1 SGDLS and CDR2 YYNGEE. This CDR3 spans 15 amino acids. V was pared by 0 bases and J by 4 bases, with 11 bases between. CDR3 coding DNA: TGTGCCAGCAGCGTAGATGGGACCGTAGGAAACACCATATATTTT. Its protein product is CASSVDGTVGNTIYF.

The chain couples TRBV29-1 to TRBJ2-2; 9 positions agree with TRBD2. The junction had 6 bases not matched to a gene; V was cut back by 5 bases and J by 5 bases. This CDR3 spans 14 amino acids. Germline CDR1 and CDR2: SQVTM and ANQGSEA. CDR3 DNA: TGCAGCGTTAGGGCGGGAGGGGGAACCGGGGAGCTGTTTTTT. As protein: CSVRAGGGTGELFF.

There are many counts of this clonotype. The chain carries TRBV12-3 or TRBV12-4 and TRBJ2-5, with TRBD2 as a possible D gene (6 bases). V shed 4 bases and J shed 5 bases, with 17 bases lying between them. This CDR3 region has 15 residues. CDR3 in amino acids: CASSSTSRALETQYF. CDR3 sequence (DNA): TGTGCCAGCAGTTCGACTAGTAGAGCTTTGGAGACCCAGTACTTC.

CDR3 DNA sequence: TGCAGTGCTCCGAACACAGGGGGTAACGAGCAGTACTTC. Translation: CSAPNTGGNEQYF. The chain joins TRBV20-1 to TRBJ2-7, with TRBD1 matching 8 bases. The CDR3 runs to 13 residues. In germline, CDR1 is DFQATT, CDR2 SNEGSKA (reference sequence). After removal of 5 bases from V and 5 bases from J, the junction contained 8 bases not matched to a gene.

On this clonotype itself: Germline is not matched at one junction end, which may reflect a read error. The chain links TRBV4-1 to TRBJ1-1, with no clear D. The CDR3 runs 14 residues. CDR1 is MGHRA and CDR2 is YSYEKL in the germline V gene. The CDR3 sequence is CASSRAPANAEAFF. CDR3 sequence (DNA): TGCGCCAGCAGCCGCGCTCCGGCGAACGCTGAAGCTTTCTTT.